This paragraph reports one T cell receptor beta chain. The CDR3 is 13 amino acids. Per germline, CDR1 SGHVS and CDR2 FNYEAQ. Trimming shortened V by 4 bases and J by 3 bases, and 10 bases separated the two germline ends. TCRdb itself ran the 5' RACE reads through MiXCR, one entry per CDR3 protein. The sample lists about 140,000 distinct CDR3 sequences; 13% to 15% were seen once. These data are taken from a study of T-cell memory formation after mild COVID-19. Background on the study: There were largely donor-specific TCR clusters.

This clonotype was obtained from an adult woman who had mild COVID-19 (a few samples of this study predate the infection). Cell type and time point are not known. This chain connects TRBV7-6 to TRBJ2-7, with TRBD1 as a possible D gene (5 bases). The sample consisted of PBMCs or a T cell subset sorted from them (not recorded which). The CDR3 DNA sequence: TGTGCCAGCAGCTCAGGCGACAGCTACGAGCAGTACTTC. This encodes CASSSGDSYEQYF. The full variable domain, in which reference TRBV7-6 and TRBJ2-7 provide the parts outside the CDR3, is GAGVSQSPRYKVTKRGQDVALRCDPISGHVSLYWYRQALGQGPEFLTYFNYEAQQDKSGLPNDRFSAERPEGSISTLTIQRTEQRDSAMYRCASSSGDSYEQYFGPGTRLTVT.